The rows below give T cell receptor beta chains drawn from one sample of a study of T cell responses to AZD1222 COVID-19 vaccine. Repertoires were generated with immunoSEQ multiplex PCR, while TCRdb's copy carries only in-frame clones and drops some. The repertoire holds under 170,000 clones, with about 92% as singletons. The material sequenced was peripheral blood, taken 28 days after the second AZD1222 dose. The receptors here all came from an adult who received the AZD1222 COVID-19 vaccine. CDR3s include the opening cysteine and the closing phenylalanine or tryptophan. D genes are given only for firm matches. Rows give clone size only sometimes, using once, few, many, or a class for an expanded clone.

D gene	J gene	V gene	clone size	CDR3 protein	CDR3 DNA
NA	TRBJ1-1	TRBV9	once	CASSVGVEGVRGTEAFF	TGTGCCAGCAGCGTAGGGGTGGAGGGGGTTCGCGGGACTGAAGCTTTCTTT
NA	TRBJ2-7	TRBV11-3	NA	CASSRSGDEQYF	TGTGCCAGCAGCCGATCAGGAGACGAGCAGTACTTC
NA	TRBJ2-7	TRBV9	NA	CASSVGSGTYEQYF	TGTGCCAGCAGCGTAGGTAGCGGAACCTACGAGCAGTACTTC
TRBD1	TRBJ1-4	TRBV12-3/TRBV12-4	NA	CATRSGTAEKLFF	TGTGCCACCAGGTCCGGGACAGCGGAAAAACTGTTTTTT
NA	TRBJ2-2	TRBV9	NA	CASTAPDLSNTGELFF	TGTGCCAGCACCGCCCCGGACCTTTCGAACACCGGGGAGCTGTTTTTT
NA	TRBJ1-1	TRBV27	NA	CASSALRENTEAFF	TGTGCCAGCAGTGCGTTGCGGGAAAACACTGAAGCTTTCTTT
TRBD2	TRBJ2-3	TRBV5-4	NA	CASSGGGRSTDTQYF	TGTGCCAGCAGCGGCGGCGGGAGAAGCACAGATACGCAGTATTTT
TRBD2	TRBJ2-3	TRBV3-1/TRBV3-2	NA	CASSPRTSGGTDTQYF	TGTGCCAGCAGCCCACGGACTAGCGGGGGTACAGATACGCAGTATTTT
TRBD1	TRBJ1-2	TRBV5-1	NA	CASSSGQGIYGYTF	TGCGCCAGCAGCTCGGGACAGGGTATCTATGGCTACACCTTC
NA	TRBJ2-1	TRBV14	NA	CASSLDSPTYNEQFF	TGTGCCAGCAGCCTCGATTCGCCAACCTACAATGAGCAGTTCTTC
NA	TRBJ1-1	TRBV19	NA	CASSGTVNTEAFF	TGTGCCAGTAGCGGGACGGTAAACACTGAAGCTTTCTTT
NA	TRBJ2-7	TRBV29-1	once	CSVEGSSEQYF	TGCAGCGTTGAAGGCAGTTCCGAGCAGTACTTC
TRBD1	TRBJ1-2	TRBV2	NA	CASSLTGGGGYTF	TGTGCCAGCAGTCTGACAGGGGGCGGAGGCTACACCTTC
TRBD2	TRBJ2-1	TRBV6-2/TRBV6-3	NA	CASSYPGLAGVPSSYNEQFF	TGTGCCAGCAGTTACCCGGGACTAGCGGGAGTCCCGAGCTCCTACAATGAGCAGTTCTTC
NA	TRBJ1-1	TRBV28	NA	CASSFPIGDAFF	TGTGCCAGCTCCTTTCCTATCGGAGACGCTTTCTTT
TRBD2	TRBJ2-5	TRBV2	NA	CASQREETQYF	TGTGCCAGCCAGCGGGAGGAGACCCAGTACTTC
NA	TRBJ1-2	TRBV7-9	NA	CASSPYRGVGYTF	TGTGCCAGCAGCCCCTACCGCGGGGTTGGCTACACCTTC
TRBD1	TRBJ1-1	TRBV3-1/TRBV3-2	NA	CASSQQTGSRTEAFF	TGTGCCAGCAGCCAACAGACAGGGTCCAGGACTGAAGCTTTCTTT
NA	TRBJ2-7	TRBV27	NA	CASSPQGGRYQYEQYF	TGTGCCAGCAGTCCACAGGGCGGGAGATACCAATACGAGCAGTACTTC
NA	TRBJ1-1	TRBV24-1	NA	CATSDSGRRGATEAFF	TGTGCCACCAGTGATTCCGGACGCCGAGGGGCCACTGAAGCTTTCTTT
TRBD2	TRBJ2-5	TRBV5-4	NA	CASSFGAGSAQETQYF	TGTGCCAGCAGCTTCGGAGCGGGGTCCGCCCAAGAGACCCAGTACTTC
TRBD1	TRBJ1-1	TRBV6-5	NA	CASRLDRDTEAFF	TGTGCCAGCAGGCTGGACAGGGACACTGAAGCTTTCTTT
TRBD2	TRBJ2-5	TRBV7-8	NA	CASSLARLAGFQETQYF	TGTGCCAGCAGCTTAGCGCGACTAGCGGGATTCCAAGAGACCCAGTACTTC
NA	TRBJ1-2	TRBV5-1	NA	CASRPVGVDYGYTF	TGCGCCAGCAGGCCCGTGGGGGTGGATTATGGCTACACCTTC
TRBD2	TRBJ2-1	TRBV18	once	CASSRPSGVYNEQFF	TGTGCCAGCTCACGTCCTAGCGGAGTTTACAATGAGCAGTTCTTC
TRBD1	TRBJ1-1	TRBV19	few	CATKRGQATTEAFF	TGTGCCACCAAAAGGGGACAGGCGACCACTGAAGCTTTCTTT
NA	TRBJ1-2	TRBV7-9	NA	CASSNWTGPYGYTF	TGTGCCAGCAGCAACTGGACTGGCCCGTATGGCTACACCTTC
TRBD1	TRBJ1-4	TRBV28	NA	CASTTSRGAREKLFF	TGTGCCAGCACGACGTCCAGGGGGGCTCGGGAAAAACTGTTTTTT
NA	TRBJ1-2	TRBV7-9	NA	CASSLAGVGGYTF	TGTGCCAGCAGCTTAGCAGGGGTGGGCGGCTACACCTTC
TRBD1	TRBJ1-2	TRBV2	few	CASSSGQGGYGYTF	TGTGCCAGCAGTTCTGGACAGGGAGGCTATGGCTACACCTTC
TRBD1	TRBJ2-1	TRBV2	NA	CASGDRGHNEQFF	TGTGCCAGCGGGGACAGGGGCCACAATGAGCAGTTCTTC
NA	TRBJ1-2	TRBV3-1/TRBV3-2	NA	CASSPDTYGYTF	TGTGCCAGCAGCCCCGACACATATGGCTACACCTTC